This T cell receptor beta chain was retrieved from a study of cytomegalovirus exposure and HLA in healthy donors. Germline-derived CDR1 and CDR2 are SGDLS and YYNGEE. The CDR3 runs 18 residues. V dropped 0 bases and J dropped 2; count of bases not matched to a gene: 11. With 60 Vbeta and 13 Jbeta primers, the PCR was carried out. Sequenced by immunoSEQ multiplex PCR; TCRdb stores in-frame clones only, minus some. The sample lists around 120,000 clones, approximately 80% occurring once. This sequence was found in a young man in good health and CMV-seronegative. The V and J genes are TRBV9 and TRBJ2-5; 9 nucleotides match TRBD2. Sequencing input: PBMCs. For the CDR3, the DNA is TGTGCCAGCAGCGTAGGTCGGTTGACTAGCGGCCGACAAGAGACCCAGTACTTC. Translated, it gives CASSVGRLTSGRQETQYF. Based on the CDR3 plus reference TRBV9 and TRBJ2-5, the full variable domain is DSGVTQTPKHLITATGQRVTLRCSPRSGDLSVYWYQQSLDQGLQFLIQYYNGEERAKGNILERFSAQQFPDLHSELNLSSLELGDSALYFCASSVGRLTSGRQETQYFGPGTRLLVL.